A selection of T cell receptor beta chains follows, all from one sample in a study of T cell repertoires in cytomegalovirus infection. TCRdb itself ran the reads through MiXCR, one entry per CDR3 protein. The sample records some 220,000 distinct CDR3 sequences, around 6.4% being singletons. The sequenced sample was PBMCs. These receptor sequences come from a human donor in good health (CMV status not recorded). Some clones in this sample may be carry-over from other donors' samples. The CDR3 runs from the conserved cysteine through the conserved F or W. Fields, in order: V gene, clone size, J gene, CDR3 length, D gene, CDR3 DNA, CDR3 protein. D genes are given only for firm matches. Not all rows give a size; the values are once, few, many and, for expanded clones, a class.

V: TRBV2; size: few; J: TRBJ1-5; length: 14; D: -; DNA: TGTGCCAGCAGTGAATCGGAGTTCCTTCAGCCCCAGCATTTT; CDR3: CASSESEFLQPQHF
V: TRBV20-1; size: few; J: TRBJ1-1; length: 15; D: -; DNA: TGCAGTGCTACAACGACCGGGACACTTAACACTGAAGCTTTCTTT; CDR3: CSATTTGTLNTEAFF
V: TRBV6-2/TRBV6-3; size: few; J: TRBJ1-5; length: 18; D: TRBD1; DNA: TGTGCCAGCACCTATGTGTTCGCTGACAGGGTCATCAATCAGCCCCAGCATTTT; CDR3: CASTYVFADRVINQPQHF
V: TRBV7-2; size: many; J: TRBJ1-1; length: 13; D: TRBD1; DNA: TGTGCCAGCAGCTCGACAGGGACCACTGAAGCTTTCTTT; CDR3: CASSSTGTTEAFF
V: TRBV7-2; size: many; J: TRBJ1-1; length: 17; D: -; DNA: TGTGCCAGCAGCTTAGGACGTGGGGGCAGGGTGGTGACTGAAGCTTTCTTT; CDR3: CASSLGRGGRVVTEAFF
V: TRBV6-2/TRBV6-3; size: many; J: TRBJ2-3; length: 13; D: -; DNA: TGTGCCAGCACCCCACTGTTCTCAGATACGCAGTATTTT; CDR3: CASTPLFSDTQYF
V: TRBV6-1; size: many; J: TRBJ1-4; length: 13; D: -; DNA: TGTGCCAGCAGCCAGTCCTTTAGAGAAAAACTGTTTTTT; CDR3: CASSQSFREKLFF
V: TRBV7-2; size: many; J: TRBJ2-3; length: 14; D: -; DNA: TGTGCCAGCAGCTTAAGGTTAAATACAGATACGCAGTATTTT; CDR3: CASSLRLNTDTQYF
V: TRBV7-8; size: many; J: TRBJ1-5; length: 16; D: -; DNA: TGTGCCAGCAGCTTGGCCCTCGGGGGCGGTGATCAGCCCCAGCATTTT; CDR3: CASSLALGGGDQPQHF
V: TRBV29-1; size: many; J: TRBJ1-6; length: 12; D: -; DNA: TGCAGCGTTGGGGATTACAATTCACCCCTCCACTTT; CDR3: CSVGDYNSPLHF
V: TRBV28; size: many; J: TRBJ2-7; length: 16; D: -; DNA: TGTGCCAGCAGCCCCGAGGTAAGGGCGTCCATATACGAGCAGTACTTC; CDR3: CASSPEVRASIYEQYF
V: TRBV20-1; size: many; J: TRBJ1-2; length: 13; D: -; DNA: TGCAGTGCTCCGCAGGACTTTTCCTATGGCTACACCTTC; CDR3: CSAPQDFSYGYTF
V: TRBV5-1; size: many; J: TRBJ2-1; length: 14; D: TRBD1; DNA: TGCGCCAGCAGCTTGAGGCAGGGGGCGAATGAGCAGTTCTTC; CDR3: CASSLRQGANEQFF
V: TRBV2; size: many; J: TRBJ2-4; length: 18; D: -; DNA: TGTGCCAGCGCGCCGGGGCCGACTGTTTCTTTAGCCAAAAACATTCAGTACTTC; CDR3: CASAPGPTVSLAKNIQYF
V: TRBV12-3/TRBV12-4; size: many; J: TRBJ2-2; length: 13; D: -; DNA: TGTGCCAGCAGGGGAGCGAACACCGGGGAGCTGTTTTTT; CDR3: CASRGANTGELFF
V: TRBV6-2/TRBV6-3; size: many; J: TRBJ2-5; length: 14; D: TRBD2; DNA: TGTGCCAGCAGTCCCGGGAGGGGCAAGGAGACCCAGTACTTC; CDR3: CASSPGRGKETQYF
V: TRBV20-1; size: -; J: TRBJ1-6; length: 16; D: -; DNA: TGCAGTGCTTCCTCGAAGGGACCGCTCTATAATTCACCCCTCCACTTT; CDR3: CSASSKGPLYNSPLHF
V: TRBV12-3/TRBV12-4; size: many; J: TRBJ1-1; length: 12; D: -; DNA: TGTGCCAGCAGTTTACATAGCACTGAAGCTTTCTTT; CDR3: CASSLHSTEAFF
V: TRBV20-1; size: few; J: TRBJ2-7; length: 12; D: -; DNA: TGCAGTGCCCTTCAACCTTCGACCGAGCAGTACTTC; CDR3: CSALQPSTEQYF
V: TRBV28; size: many; J: TRBJ2-7; length: 15; D: TRBD2; DNA: TGTGCCAGCAGTCCAGGGACTATCTTACGGTACGAGCAGTACTTC; CDR3: CASSPGTILRYEQYF
V: TRBV7-2; size: many; J: TRBJ2-5; length: 15; D: -; DNA: TGTGCCAGCAGCTTCTCCGGGACGGTGATGGAGACCCAGTACTTC; CDR3: CASSFSGTVMETQYF
V: TRBV20-1; size: few; J: TRBJ1-6; length: 13; D: -; DNA: TGCAGTGCTAGAGAACAGGGCGGTTCACCCCTCCACTTT; CDR3: CSAREQGGSPLHF
V: TRBV7-2; size: many; J: TRBJ2-7; length: 15; D: -; DNA: TGTGCCAGCAGCTTAGCGTCCGGCAGCTCCTACGAGCAGTACTTC; CDR3: CASSLASGSSYEQYF
V: TRBV7-2; size: many; J: TRBJ1-1; length: 16; D: -; DNA: TGTGCCAGCAGCTTAGGGCAGGTCCCTCTGGGGACTGAAGCTTTCTTT; CDR3: CASSLGQVPLGTEAFF
V: TRBV7-9; size: many; J: TRBJ2-5; length: 15; D: -; DNA: TGTGCCAGCAGCTTAGTCCCCTCCCTCAGAAAGACCCAGTACTTC; CDR3: CASSLVPSLRKTQYF
V: TRBV7-8; size: many; J: TRBJ2-4; length: 16; D: -; DNA: TGTGCCAGCGCCCTTGGAGGATCGGGAAACCAAAACATTCAGTACTTC; CDR3: CASALGGSGNQNIQYF